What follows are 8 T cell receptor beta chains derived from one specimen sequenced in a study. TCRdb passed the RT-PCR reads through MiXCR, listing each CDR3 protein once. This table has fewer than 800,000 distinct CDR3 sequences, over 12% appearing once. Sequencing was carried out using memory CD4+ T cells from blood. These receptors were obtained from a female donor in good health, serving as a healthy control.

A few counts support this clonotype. CDR3 coding DNA: TGTGCCAGCAAATACGGGGACAGGGAGGGCACCGGGGAGCTGTTTTTT. Translating gives CASKYGDREGTGELFF. The chain couples TRBV5-4 to TRBJ2-2; 9 bases are a match to TRBD1. With 6 bases clipped from V and 4 bases from J, the junction kept 10 bases outside the gene matches. From germline, CDR1 is SGHNT and CDR2 YYREEE (reference sequence). This CDR3 spans 16 amino acids.

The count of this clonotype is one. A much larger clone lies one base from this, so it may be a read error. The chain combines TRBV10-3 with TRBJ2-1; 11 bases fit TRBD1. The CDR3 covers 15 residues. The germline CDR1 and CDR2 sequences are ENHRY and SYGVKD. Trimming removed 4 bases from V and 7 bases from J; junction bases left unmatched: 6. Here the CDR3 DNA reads TGTGCCATCAGTGGGCGGGGACAGGGGGGAAATGAGCAGTTCTTC. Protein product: CAISGRGQGGNEQFF.

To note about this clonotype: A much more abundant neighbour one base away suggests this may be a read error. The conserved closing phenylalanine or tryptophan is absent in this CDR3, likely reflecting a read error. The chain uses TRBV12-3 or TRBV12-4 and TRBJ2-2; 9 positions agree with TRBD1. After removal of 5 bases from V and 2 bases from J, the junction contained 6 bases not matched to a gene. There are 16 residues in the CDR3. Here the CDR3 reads CASSTGTGTNTGELFL. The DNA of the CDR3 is TGTGCCAGCAGTACCGGGACAGGGACTAACACCGGGGAGCTGTTTCTT.

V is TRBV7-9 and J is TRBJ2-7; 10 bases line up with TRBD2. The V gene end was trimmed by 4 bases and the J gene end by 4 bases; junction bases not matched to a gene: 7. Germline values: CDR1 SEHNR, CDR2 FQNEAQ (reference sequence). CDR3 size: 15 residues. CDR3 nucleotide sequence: TGTGCCAGCAGCTCCCGGACTAGCGGTTCTTACGAGCAGTACTTC. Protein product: CASSSRTSGSYEQYF. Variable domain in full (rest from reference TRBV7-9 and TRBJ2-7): DTGVSQNPRHKITKRGQNVTFRCDPISEHNRLYWYRQTLGQGPEFLTYFQNEAQLEKSRLLSDRFSAERPKGSFSTLEIQRTEQGDSAMYLCASSSRTSGSYEQYFGPGTRLTVT.

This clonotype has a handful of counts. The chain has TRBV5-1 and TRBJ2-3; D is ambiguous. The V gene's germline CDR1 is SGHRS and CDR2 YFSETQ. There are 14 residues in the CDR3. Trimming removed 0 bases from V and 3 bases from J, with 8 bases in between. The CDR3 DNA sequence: TGCGCCAGCAGCTTGGCCCTACAGACAGATACGCAGTATTTT. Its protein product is CASSLALQTDTQYF.

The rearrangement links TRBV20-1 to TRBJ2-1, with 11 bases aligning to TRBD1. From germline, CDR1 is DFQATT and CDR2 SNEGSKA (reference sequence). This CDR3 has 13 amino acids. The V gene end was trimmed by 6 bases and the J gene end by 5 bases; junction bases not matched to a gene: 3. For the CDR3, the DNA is TGCAGTGCGCGGGACAGGGGGGACAATGAGCAGTTCTTC. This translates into CSARDRGDNEQFF.

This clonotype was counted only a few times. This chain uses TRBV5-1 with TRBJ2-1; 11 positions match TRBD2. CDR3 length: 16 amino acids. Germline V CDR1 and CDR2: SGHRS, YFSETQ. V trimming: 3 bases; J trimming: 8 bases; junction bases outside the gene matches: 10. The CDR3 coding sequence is TGCGCCAGCAGCTCCTTACTAGCGGGAGATGGTGATGAGCAGTTCTTC. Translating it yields CASSSLLAGDGDEQFF.

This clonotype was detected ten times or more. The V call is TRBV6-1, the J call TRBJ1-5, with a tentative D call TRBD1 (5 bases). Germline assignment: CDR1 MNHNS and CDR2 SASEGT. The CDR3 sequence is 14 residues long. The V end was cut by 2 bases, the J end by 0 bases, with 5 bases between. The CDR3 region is CASSEQGSNQPQHF. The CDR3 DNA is TGTGCCAGCAGTGAACAGGGTAGCAATCAGCCCCAGCATTTT.